This T cell receptor (beta chain) came from a study of cytomegalovirus exposure and HLA in healthy donors. The repertoire was sequenced with immunoSEQ multiplex PCR; TCRdb's copy has only in-frame clones and lacks some. This sample has around 49,000 clones, with approximately 95% found just once. Deletions cut 8 bases from V and 2 bases from J, with 16 bases between. The CDR3 contains 14 residues. CDR1 is LNHNV and CDR2 is YYDKDF in the germline V gene (reference sequence). The source of this sequence is a woman aged 18-29 years in good health and CMV-seropositive. The chain has TRBV15 and TRBJ2-7, with D tentatively TRBD2 (6 bases). Sequencing was carried out using PBMCs. The CDR3 protein is CATSRGRETYEQYF. CDR3 bases: TGTGCCACCTCGCGGGGCAGAGAAACCTACGAGCAGTACTTC.